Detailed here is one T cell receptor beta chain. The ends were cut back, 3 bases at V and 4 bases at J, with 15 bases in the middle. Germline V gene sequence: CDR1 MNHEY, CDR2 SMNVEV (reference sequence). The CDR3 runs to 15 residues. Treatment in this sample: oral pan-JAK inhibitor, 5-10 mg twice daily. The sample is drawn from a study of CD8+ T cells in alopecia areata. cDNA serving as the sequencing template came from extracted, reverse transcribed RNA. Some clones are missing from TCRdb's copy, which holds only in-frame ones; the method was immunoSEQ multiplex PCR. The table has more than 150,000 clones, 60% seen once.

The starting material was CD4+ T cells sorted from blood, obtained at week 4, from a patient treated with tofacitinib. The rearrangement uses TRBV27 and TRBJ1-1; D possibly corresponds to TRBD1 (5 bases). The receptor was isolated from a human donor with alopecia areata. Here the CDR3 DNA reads TGTGCCAGCAGTTTCGAGCGGGGCGGGGGCACTGAAGCTTTCTTT. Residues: CASSFERGGGTEAFF.